A single sample gave rise to the 5 T cell receptor beta chains below, sequenced in a study of cytomegalovirus exposure and HLA in healthy donors. Primers: 60 Vbeta forward and 13 Jbeta reverse. Here immunoSEQ multiplex PCR was the method, and the copy in TCRdb shows in-frame clones only, minus some. The repertoire has fewer than 250,000 clones, about 77% of them found once; the top ten carry more than 4%. Material for sequencing was PBMCs. Every receptor here comes from a man in his thirties or forties in good health and CMV-seropositive.

V gene TRBV27 combines with J gene TRBJ2-5; TRBD1 matches 9 bases. Trimming cost V 6 bases and J 5 bases; bases outside gene matches: 10. Germline V CDR1 and CDR2: MNHEY, SMNVEV (reference sequence). The length of the CDR3 is 15 residues. CDR3: CASSPPGQGEETQYF. CDR3 sequence (DNA): TGTGCCAGCAGCCCGCCGGGACAGGGAGAGGAGACCCAGTACTTC.

The chain recombines TRBV5-1 with TRBJ1-3; 7 bases match TRBD1. There are 15 residues in the CDR3. Losses at the gene ends were 4 bases for V and 2 bases for J; bases not matched to a gene: 6. In germline, CDR1 is SGHRS, CDR2 YFSETQ. For the CDR3, the DNA is TGCGCCAGCAGCCTGGGAGGACAGGCTGGAAACACCATATATTTT. It translates to CASSLGGQAGNTIYF. Combining the CDR3 with reference TRBV5-1 and TRBJ1-3 gives the whole variable domain KAGVTQTPRYLIKTRGQQVTLSCSPISGHRSVSWYQQTPGQGLQFLFEYFSETQRNKGNFPGRFSGRQFSNSRSEMNVSTLELGDSALYLCASSLGGQAGNTIYFGEGSWLTVV.

The genes are TRBV6-5 and TRBJ1-1; maybe TRBD1 (5 bases). V was pared by 0 bases and J by 0 bases, with 11 bases between. The CDR3 covers 16 residues. Germline lookup yields CDR1 MNHEY and CDR2 SVGAGI. CDR3 nucleotide sequence: TGTGCCAGCAGTTACTCGACGACAGTTCTGAACACTGAAGCTTTCTTT. Translated: CASSYSTTVLNTEAFF.

The CDR3: CASSVRGQGTPDTQYF. CDR3 nucleotides: TGTGCCAGCAGCGTTAGGGGACAGGGGACCCCAGATACGCAGTATTTT. The chain couples TRBV9 to TRBJ2-3, with 10 bases lining up with TRBD1. CDR3 length: 16 amino acids. With 2 bases clipped from V and 4 bases from J, the junction kept 7 bases outside the gene matches. The V gene's germline CDR1 is SGDLS and CDR2 YYNGEE.

The table lists this clone with a count of one. V is TRBV5-6 and J is TRBJ1-4; D unclear. V gave up 1 base and J gave up 3 bases, with 22 bases separating them. The CDR3 covers 19 residues. The V gene's germline CDR1 is SGHDT and CDR2 YYEEEE. The CDR3 spells CASSLLRLSSRPPNEKLFF. Written as DNA, the CDR3 is TGTGCCAGCAGCTTGCTCAGGTTGAGCTCCCGGCCGCCTAATGAAAAACTGTTTTTT.